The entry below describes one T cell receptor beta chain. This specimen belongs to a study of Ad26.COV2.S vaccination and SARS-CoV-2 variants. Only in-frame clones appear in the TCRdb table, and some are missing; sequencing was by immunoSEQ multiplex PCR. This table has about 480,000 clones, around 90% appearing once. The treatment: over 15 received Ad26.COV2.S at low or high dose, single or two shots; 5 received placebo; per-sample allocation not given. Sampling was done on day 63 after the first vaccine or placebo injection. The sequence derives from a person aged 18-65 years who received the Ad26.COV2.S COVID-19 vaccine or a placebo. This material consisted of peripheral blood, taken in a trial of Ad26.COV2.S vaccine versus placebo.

CDR3 sequence (DNA): TGTGCCAGTAGTATAGGGGGGCAAGAGACCCAGTACTTC. Translated: CASSIGGQETQYF. The V gene is TRBV19, the J gene TRBJ2-5, with D perhaps given as TRBD1 or TRBD2 (5 bases each). CDR1 and CDR2 from the germline V gene are LNHDA and SQIVND (reference sequence). This CDR3 spans 13 amino acids. V was cut by 1 base and J by 2 bases, with 5 bases left in between.